These 2 T cell receptor beta chains share one sample of origin, sequenced in a study of cytomegalovirus exposure and HLA in healthy donors. Both 60 Vbeta primers and 13 Jbeta primers went into the PCR. Profiling relied on immunoSEQ multiplex PCR, and the TCRdb table lists in-frame clones only, not all of them. The sample lists fewer than 200,000 clones, about four fifths occurring once. The sequencing input was PBMCs. The receptors were sampled from a girl aged 10 to 17 in good health and CMV-seropositive.

This sequence joins TRBV18 and TRBJ2-7, with D maybe TRBD2 (5 bases). The CDR3 contains 14 residues. V was clipped by 5 bases and J by 5 bases, with 16 bases between them. Germline assignment: CDR1 KGHSH and CDR2 LQKENI. The CDR3: CASSAAGRTHEQYF. CDR3 in DNA: TGTGCCAGCTCAGCCGCGGGCCGCACCCACGAGCAGTACTTC.

The chain joins TRBV4-3 to TRBJ1-2; D not resolved. Germline loops: CDR1 LGHNA, CDR2 YSLEER. The CDR3 is 15 amino acids. The germline V and J ends were trimmed by 1 base and 4 bases, with 13 bases remaining between them. CDR3 amino acids: CASSQGGSSSYGYTF. DNA of the CDR3: TGCGCCAGCAGCCAAGGAGGATCAAGTTCCTATGGCTACACCTTC.